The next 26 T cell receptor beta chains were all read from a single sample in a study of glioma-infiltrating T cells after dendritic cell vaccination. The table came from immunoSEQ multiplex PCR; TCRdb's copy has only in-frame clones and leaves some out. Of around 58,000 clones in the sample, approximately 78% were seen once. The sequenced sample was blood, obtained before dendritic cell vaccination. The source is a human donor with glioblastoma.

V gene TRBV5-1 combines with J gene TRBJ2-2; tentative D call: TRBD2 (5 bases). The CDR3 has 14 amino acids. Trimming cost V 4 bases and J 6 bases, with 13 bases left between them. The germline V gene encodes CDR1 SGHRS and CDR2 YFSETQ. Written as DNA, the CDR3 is TGCGCCAGCAGCCTCCTTTTGGGAGCCGGGGAGCTGTTTTTT. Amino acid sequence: CASSLLLGAGELFF. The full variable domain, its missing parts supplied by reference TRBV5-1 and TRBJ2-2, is KAGVTQTPRYLIKTRGQQVTLSCSPISGHRSVSWYQQTPGQGLQFLFEYFSETQRNKGNFPGRFSGRQFSNSRSEMNVSTLELGDSALYLCASSLLLGAGELFFGEGSRLTVL.

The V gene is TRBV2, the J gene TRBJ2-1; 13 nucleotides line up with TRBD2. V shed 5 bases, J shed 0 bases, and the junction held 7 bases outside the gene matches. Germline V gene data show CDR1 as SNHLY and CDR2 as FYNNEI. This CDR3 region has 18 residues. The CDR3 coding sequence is TGTGCCAGCAGTAAGACTAGCGGGGGGCCGAGCTCCTACAATGAGCAGTTCTTC. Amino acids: CASSKTSGGPSSYNEQFF. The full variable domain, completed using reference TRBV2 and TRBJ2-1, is EPEVTQTPSHQVTQMGQEVILRCVPISNHLYFYWYRQILGQKVEFLVSFYNNEISEKSEIFDDQFSVERPDGSNFTLKIRSTKLEDSAMYFCASSKTSGGPSSYNEQFFGPGTRLTVL.

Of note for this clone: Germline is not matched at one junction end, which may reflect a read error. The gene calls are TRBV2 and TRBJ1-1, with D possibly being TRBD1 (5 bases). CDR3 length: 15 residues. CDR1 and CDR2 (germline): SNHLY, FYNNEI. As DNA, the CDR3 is TGTGCCAGCAGAACAGGTTTCACCCCGAACGCTGAAGCTTTCTTT. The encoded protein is CASRTGFTPNAEAFF. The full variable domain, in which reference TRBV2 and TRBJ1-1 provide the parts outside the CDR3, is EPEVTQTPSHQVTQMGQEVILRCVPISNHLYFYWYRQILGQKVEFLVSFYNNEISEKSEIFDDQFSVERPDGSNFTLKIRSTKLEDSAMYFCASRTGFTPNAEAFFGQGTRLTVV.

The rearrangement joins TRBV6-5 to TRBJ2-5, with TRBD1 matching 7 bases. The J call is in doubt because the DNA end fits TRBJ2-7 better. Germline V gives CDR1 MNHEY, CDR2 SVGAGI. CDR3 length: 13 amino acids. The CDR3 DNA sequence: TGTGCCAGCAGGGGACAGATTACAGACGAGCAGTACTTC. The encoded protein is CASRGQITDEQYF.

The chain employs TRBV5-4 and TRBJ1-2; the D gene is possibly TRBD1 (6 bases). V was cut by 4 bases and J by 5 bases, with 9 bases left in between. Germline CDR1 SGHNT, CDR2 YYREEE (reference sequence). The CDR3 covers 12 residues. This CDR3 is CASSGDTYGYTF. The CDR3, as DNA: TGTGCCAGCAGCGGGGACACATATGGCTACACCTTC.

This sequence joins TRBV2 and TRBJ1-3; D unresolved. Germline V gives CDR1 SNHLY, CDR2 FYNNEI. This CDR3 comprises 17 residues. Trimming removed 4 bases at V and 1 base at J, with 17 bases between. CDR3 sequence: CASSVPVRGKSGNTIYF. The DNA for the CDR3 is TGTGCCAGCAGTGTCCCGGTACGGGGAAAGTCTGGAAACACCATATATTTT.

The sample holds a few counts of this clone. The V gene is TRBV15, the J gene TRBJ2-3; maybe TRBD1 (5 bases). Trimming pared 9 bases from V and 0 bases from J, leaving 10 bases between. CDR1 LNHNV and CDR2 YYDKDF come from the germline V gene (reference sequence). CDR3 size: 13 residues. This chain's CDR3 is CATSQGSTDTQYF. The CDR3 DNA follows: TGTGCCACTAGTCAGGGTAGCACAGATACGCAGTATTTT.

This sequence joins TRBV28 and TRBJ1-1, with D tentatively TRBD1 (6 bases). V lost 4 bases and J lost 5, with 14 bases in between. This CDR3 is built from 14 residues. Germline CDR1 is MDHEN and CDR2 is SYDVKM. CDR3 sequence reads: CASSSYSGDTEAFF. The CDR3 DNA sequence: TGTGCCAGCAGTTCTTATTCAGGGGATACTGAAGCTTTCTTT.

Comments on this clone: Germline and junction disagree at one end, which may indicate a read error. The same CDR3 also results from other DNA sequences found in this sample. The CDR3 here is CASSLLAGGQETQYF. CDR3 nucleotide sequence: TGTGCTAGCAGCTTACTAGCGGGGGGCCAAGAGACCCAGTACTTC. The chain joins TRBV7-7 to TRBJ2-5; the match to TRBD2 covers 12 bases. Germline V gene data show CDR1 as SSHAT and CDR2 as FNYEAQ (reference sequence). This CDR3 contains 15 residues. The full variable domain, its missing parts supplied by reference TRBV7-7 and TRBJ2-5, is GAGVSQSPRYKVTKRGQDVTLRCDPISSHATLYWYQQALGQGPEFLTYFNYEAQPDKSGLPSDRFSAERPEGSISTLTIQRTEQRDSAMYRCASSLLAGGQETQYFGPGTRLLVL.

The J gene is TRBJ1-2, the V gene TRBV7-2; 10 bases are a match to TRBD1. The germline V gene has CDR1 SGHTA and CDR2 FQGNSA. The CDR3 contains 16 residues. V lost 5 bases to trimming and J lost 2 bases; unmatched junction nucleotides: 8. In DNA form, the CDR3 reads TGTGCCAGCAGCACAAGGTTGGGACAGGGGAACTATGGCTACACCTTC. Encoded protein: CASSTRLGQGNYGYTF.

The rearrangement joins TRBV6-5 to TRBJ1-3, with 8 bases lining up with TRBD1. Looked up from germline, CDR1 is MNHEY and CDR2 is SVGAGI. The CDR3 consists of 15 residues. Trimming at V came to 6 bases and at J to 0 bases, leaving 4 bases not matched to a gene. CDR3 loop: CASRTGVHSGNTIYF. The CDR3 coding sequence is TGTGCCAGCAGGACAGGGGTCCACTCTGGAAACACCATATATTTT.

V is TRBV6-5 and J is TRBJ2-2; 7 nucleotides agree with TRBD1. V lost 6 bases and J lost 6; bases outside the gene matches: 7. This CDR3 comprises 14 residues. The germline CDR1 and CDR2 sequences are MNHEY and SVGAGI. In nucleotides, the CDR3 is TGTGCCAGCAGCCGACAGGGTCGTTCCGGGGAGCTGTTTTTT. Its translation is CASSRQGRSGELFF.

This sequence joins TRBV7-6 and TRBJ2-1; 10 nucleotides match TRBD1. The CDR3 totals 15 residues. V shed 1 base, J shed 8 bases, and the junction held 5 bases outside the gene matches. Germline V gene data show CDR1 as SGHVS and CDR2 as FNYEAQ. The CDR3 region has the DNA TGTGCCAGCAGCTTAGTCGCGACAGGGGGCCATGAGCAGTTCTTC. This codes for CASSLVATGGHEQFF. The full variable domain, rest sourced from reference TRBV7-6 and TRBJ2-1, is GAGVSQSPRYKVTKRGQDVALRCDPISGHVSLYWYRQALGQGPEFLTYFNYEAQQDKSGLPNDRFSAERPEGSISTLTIQRTEQRDSAMYRCASSLVATGGHEQFFGPGTRLTVL.

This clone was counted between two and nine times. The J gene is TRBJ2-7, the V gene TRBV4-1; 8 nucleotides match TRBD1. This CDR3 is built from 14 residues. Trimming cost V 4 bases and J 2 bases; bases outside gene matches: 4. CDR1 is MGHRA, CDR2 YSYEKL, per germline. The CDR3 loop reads CASSRRTGTYEQYF. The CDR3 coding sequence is TGCGCCAGCAGCCGCCGGACAGGGACCTACGAGCAGTACTTC.

Here the CDR3 DNA reads TGTGCCAGCAGCTTGGAGGACAGGGGAGACTACACCTTC. This gives the protein CASSLEDRGDYTF. V usage is TRBV5-4 and J usage is TRBJ1-2; 9 positions match TRBD1. CDR3 length: 13 amino acids. Looked up from germline, CDR1 is SGHNT and CDR2 is YYREEE (reference sequence). Trimming removed 0 bases from V and 10 bases from J; junction bases left unmatched: 4. Full variable domain (missing parts from reference TRBV5-4 and TRBJ1-2): ETGVTQSPTHLIKTRGQQVTLRCSSQSGHNTVSWYQQALGQGPQFIFQYYREEENGRGNFPPRFSGLQFPNYSSELNVNALELDDSALYLCASSLEDRGDYTFGSGTRLTVV.

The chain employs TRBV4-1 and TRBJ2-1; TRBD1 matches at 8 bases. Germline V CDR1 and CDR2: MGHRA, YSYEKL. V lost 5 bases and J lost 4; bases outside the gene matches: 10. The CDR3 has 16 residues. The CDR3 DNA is TGCGCCAGCAGCTTTACGCCCGGGACAGGTTACAATGAGCAGTTCTTC. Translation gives CASSFTPGTGYNEQFF.

The CDR3 nucleotides are TGTGCCAGCAGCTTCCGGACAGGGGCGGGTGAAAAACTGTTTTTT. This translates into CASSFRTGAGEKLFF. The V call is TRBV13, the J call TRBJ1-4; TRBD1 agrees at 9 bases. Trimming removed 3 bases from V and 7 bases from J; junction bases left unmatched: 6. This CDR3 is 15 amino acids long. Per germline, CDR1 PRHDT and CDR2 FYEKMQ (reference sequence).

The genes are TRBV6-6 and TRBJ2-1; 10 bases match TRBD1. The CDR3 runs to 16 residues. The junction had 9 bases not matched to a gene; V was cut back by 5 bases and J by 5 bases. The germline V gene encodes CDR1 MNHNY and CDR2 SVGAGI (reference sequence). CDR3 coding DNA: TGTGCCAGCAGTACGTCCGGGACAGGGGCCCACAATGAGCAGTTCTTC. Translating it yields CASSTSGTGAHNEQFF.

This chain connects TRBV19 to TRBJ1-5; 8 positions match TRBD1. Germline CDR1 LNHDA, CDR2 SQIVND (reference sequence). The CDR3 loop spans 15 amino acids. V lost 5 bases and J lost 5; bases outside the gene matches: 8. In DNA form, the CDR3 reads TGTGCCAGTAGTCCACTGCAGGGGGCTGATCAGCCCCAGCATTTT. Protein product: CASSPLQGADQPQHF. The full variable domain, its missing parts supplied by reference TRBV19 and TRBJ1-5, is DGGITQSPKYLFRKEGQNVTLSCEQNLNHDAMYWYRQDPGQGLRLIYYSQIVNDFQKGDIAEGYSVSREKKESFPLTVTSAQKNPTAFYLCASSPLQGADQPQHFGDGTRLSIL.

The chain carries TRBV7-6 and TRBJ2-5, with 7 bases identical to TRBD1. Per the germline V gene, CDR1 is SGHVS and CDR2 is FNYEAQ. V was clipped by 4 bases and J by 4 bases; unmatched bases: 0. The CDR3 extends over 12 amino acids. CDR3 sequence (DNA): TGTGCCAGCAGCTCAGGGGGAGAGACCCAGTACTTC. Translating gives CASSSGGETQYF.

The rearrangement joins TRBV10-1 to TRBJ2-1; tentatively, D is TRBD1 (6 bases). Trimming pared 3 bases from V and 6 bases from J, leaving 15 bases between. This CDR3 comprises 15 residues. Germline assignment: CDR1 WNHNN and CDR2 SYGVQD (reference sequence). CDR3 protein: CASSDPGTPSNEQFF. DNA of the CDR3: TGCGCCAGCAGTGACCCCGGGACACCCAGCAATGAGCAGTTCTTC.

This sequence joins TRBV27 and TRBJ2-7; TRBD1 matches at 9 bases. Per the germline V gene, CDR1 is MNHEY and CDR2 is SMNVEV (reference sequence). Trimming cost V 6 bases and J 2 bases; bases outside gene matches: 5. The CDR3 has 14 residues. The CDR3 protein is CASRGQGRAYEQYF. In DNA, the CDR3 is TGTGCCAGCAGGGGACAGGGTAGGGCCTACGAGCAGTACTTC.

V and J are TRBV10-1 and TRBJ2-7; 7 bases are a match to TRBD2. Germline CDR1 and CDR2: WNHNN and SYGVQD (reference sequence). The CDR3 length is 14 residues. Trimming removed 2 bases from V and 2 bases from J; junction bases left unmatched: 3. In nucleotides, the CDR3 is TGCGCCAGCAGTGAGACTAGCGTCACCTACGAGCAGTACTTC. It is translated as CASSETSVTYEQYF.

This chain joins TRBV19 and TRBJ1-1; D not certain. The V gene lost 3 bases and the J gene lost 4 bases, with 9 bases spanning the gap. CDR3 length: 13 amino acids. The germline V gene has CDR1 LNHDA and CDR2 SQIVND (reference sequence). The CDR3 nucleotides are TGTGCCAGTAGTATGACGGGGTCCACTGAAGCTTTCTTT. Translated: CASSMTGSTEAFF. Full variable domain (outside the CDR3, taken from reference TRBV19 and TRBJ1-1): DGGITQSPKYLFRKEGQNVTLSCEQNLNHDAMYWYRQDPGQGLRLIYYSQIVNDFQKGDIAEGYSVSREKKESFPLTVTSAQKNPTAFYLCASSMTGSTEAFFGQGTRLTVV.

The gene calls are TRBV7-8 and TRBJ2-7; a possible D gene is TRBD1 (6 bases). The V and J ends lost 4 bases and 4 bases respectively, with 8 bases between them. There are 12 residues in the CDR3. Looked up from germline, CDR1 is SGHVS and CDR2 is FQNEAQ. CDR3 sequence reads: CASSSQGYEQYF. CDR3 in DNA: TGTGCCAGCAGCTCGCAGGGGTACGAGCAGTACTTC.

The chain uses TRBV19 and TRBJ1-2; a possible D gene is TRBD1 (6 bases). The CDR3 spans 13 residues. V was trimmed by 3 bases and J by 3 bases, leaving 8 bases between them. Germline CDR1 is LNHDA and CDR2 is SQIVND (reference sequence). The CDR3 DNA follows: TGTGCCAGTAGTATGCACAGGGACTATGGCTACACCTTC. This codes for CASSMHRDYGYTF.